This T cell receptor (beta chain) stems from a study of STAT5B mutations in CD4+ large granular lymphocyte leukemia. Study outcomes and limitations: Approximately 25% of private leukemic clonotypes occurred rarely in other patients' non-leukemic repertoires.

Note on this clone: The antigen remains undetermined.

Clones were read by immunoSEQ multiplex PCR, and TCRdb kept only the in-frame ones, dropping some. The sample yields about 9,600 clones, roughly 80% seen once. The CDR3 is 16 residues long. CDR1 is MNHEY and CDR2 is SMNVEV in the germline V gene (reference sequence). Between the trimmed V and J ends, which lost 4 bases and 5 bases, there was a span of 18 bases. The sample comprised PBMCs. The genes are TRBV27 and TRBJ2-1; D may be TRBD2 (6 bases). The clonotype comes from a man in his 60s with CD4+ T-cell large granular lymphocyte leukemia. DNA for the CDR3: TGTGCCAGCAGTTCCTCTTTACTGGACTACAACAATGAGCAGTTCTTC. Translation gives CASSSSLLDYNNEQFF.